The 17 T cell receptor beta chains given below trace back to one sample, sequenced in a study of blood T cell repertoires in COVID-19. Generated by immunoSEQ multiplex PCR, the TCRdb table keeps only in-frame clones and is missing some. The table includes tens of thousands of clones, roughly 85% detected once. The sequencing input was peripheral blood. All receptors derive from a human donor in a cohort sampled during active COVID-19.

CDR3 nucleotide sequence: TGTGCCAGCAGCCAAGTAACTAGCTGGACCGGGGAGCTGTTTTTT. Translation gives CASSQVTSWTGELFF. This rearrangement joins TRBV3-1 (or the pseudogene TRBV3-2) to TRBJ2-2, with D possibly being TRBD2 (6 bases). The CDR3 is 15 amino acids. Germline V gene sequence: CDR1 LGHDT, CDR2 YNNKEL (reference sequence). The germline V and J ends were trimmed by 1 base and 5 bases, with 11 bases remaining between them.

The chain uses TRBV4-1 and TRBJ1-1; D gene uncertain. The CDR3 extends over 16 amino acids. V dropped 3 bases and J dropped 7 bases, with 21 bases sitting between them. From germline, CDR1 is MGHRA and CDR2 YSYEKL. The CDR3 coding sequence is TGCGCCAGCAGCCACCCTACGAAGGGTTCCGGGGATGAAGCTTTCTTT. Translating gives CASSHPTKGSGDEAFF.

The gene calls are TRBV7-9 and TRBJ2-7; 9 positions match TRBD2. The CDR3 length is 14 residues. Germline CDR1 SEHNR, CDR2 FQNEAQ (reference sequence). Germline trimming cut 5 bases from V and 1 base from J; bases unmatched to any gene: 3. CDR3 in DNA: TGTGCCAGCAGCCGGACTAGCGAGTCCTACGAGCAGTACTTC. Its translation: CASSRTSESYEQYF.

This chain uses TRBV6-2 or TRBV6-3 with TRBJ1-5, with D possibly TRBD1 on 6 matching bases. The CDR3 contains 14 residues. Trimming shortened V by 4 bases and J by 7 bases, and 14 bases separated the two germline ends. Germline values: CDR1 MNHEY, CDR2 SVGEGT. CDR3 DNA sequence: TGTGCCAGCAGTTCAGGGGTCTCGGGGCAGCCCCAGCATTTT. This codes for CASSSGVSGQPQHF.

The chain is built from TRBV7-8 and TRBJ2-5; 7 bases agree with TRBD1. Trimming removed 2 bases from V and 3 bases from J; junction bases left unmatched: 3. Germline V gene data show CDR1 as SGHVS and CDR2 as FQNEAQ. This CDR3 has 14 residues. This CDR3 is CASSLSGQKETQYF. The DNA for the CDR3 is TGTGCCAGCAGCTTATCGGGACAGAAAGAGACCCAGTACTTC.

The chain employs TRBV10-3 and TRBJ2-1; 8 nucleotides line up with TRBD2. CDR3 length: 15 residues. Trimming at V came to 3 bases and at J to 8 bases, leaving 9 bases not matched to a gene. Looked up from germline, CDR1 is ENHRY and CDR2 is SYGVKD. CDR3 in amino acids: CAISDSTGGPYEQFF. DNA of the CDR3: TGTGCCATCAGTGATTCTACGGGGGGGCCGTATGAGCAGTTCTTC.

The CDR3 reads CASRRGGNGETQYF. The CDR3 DNA sequence: TGTGCCAGTAGGCGGGGGGGCAATGGAGAGACCCAGTACTTC. The rearrangement uses TRBV19 and TRBJ2-5, with 9 bases identical to TRBD2. V gave up 6 bases and J gave up 4 bases; unmatched junction bases: 6. CDR1 and CDR2 (germline): LNHDA, SQIVND (reference sequence). This CDR3 comprises 14 residues.

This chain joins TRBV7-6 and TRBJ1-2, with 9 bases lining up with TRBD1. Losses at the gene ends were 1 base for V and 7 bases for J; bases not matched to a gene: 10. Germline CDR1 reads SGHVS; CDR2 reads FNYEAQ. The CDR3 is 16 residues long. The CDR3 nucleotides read TGTGCCAGCAGCTTAGGTGGGACAGGGAATTCGGCTGGCTACACCTTC. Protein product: CASSLGGTGNSAGYTF.

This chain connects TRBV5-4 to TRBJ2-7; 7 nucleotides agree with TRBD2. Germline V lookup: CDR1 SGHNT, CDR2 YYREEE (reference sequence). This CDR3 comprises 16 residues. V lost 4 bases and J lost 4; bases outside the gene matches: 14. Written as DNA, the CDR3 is TGTGCCAGCAGCCCGCAGGGAGGGCAGGTACTTTACGAGCAGTACTTC. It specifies CASSPQGGQVLYEQYF.

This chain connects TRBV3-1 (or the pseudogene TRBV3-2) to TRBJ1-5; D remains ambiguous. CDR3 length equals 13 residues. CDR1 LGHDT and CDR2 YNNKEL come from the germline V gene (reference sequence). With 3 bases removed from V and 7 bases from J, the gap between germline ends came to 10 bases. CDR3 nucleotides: TGTGCCAGCAGCCAGGCCGATCAGCAGCCCCAGCATTTT. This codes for CASSQADQQPQHF.

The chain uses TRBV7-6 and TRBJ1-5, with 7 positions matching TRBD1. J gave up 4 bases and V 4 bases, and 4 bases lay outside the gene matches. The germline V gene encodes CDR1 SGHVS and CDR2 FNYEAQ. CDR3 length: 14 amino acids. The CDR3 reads CASSSHRGNQPQHF. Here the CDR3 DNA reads TGTGCCAGCAGCTCCCACAGGGGTAATCAGCCCCAGCATTTT.

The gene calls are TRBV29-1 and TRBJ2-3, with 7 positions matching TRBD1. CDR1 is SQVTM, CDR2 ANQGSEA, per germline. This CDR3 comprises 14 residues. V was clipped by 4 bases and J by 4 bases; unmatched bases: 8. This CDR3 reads CSVGEGGLSDTQYF. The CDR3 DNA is TGCAGCGTTGGGGAAGGGGGCCTCTCAGATACGCAGTATTTT.

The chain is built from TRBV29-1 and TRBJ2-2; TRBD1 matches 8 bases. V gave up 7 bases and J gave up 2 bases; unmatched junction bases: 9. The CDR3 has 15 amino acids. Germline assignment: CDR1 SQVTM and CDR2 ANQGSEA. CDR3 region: CSARTGTGNTGELFF. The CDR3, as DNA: TGCAGCGCCCGGACCGGGACAGGCAACACCGGGGAGCTGTTTTTT.

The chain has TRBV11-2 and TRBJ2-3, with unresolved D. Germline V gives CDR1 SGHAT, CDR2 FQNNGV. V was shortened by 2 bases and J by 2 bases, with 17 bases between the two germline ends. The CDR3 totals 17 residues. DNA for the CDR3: TGTGCCAGCAGCTTAAGGAATCCCGCGGCCTACACAGATACGCAGTATTTT. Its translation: CASSLRNPAAYTDTQYF.

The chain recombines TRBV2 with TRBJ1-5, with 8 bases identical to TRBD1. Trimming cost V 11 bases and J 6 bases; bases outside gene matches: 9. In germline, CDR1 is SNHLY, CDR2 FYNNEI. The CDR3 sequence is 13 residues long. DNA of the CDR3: TGTGCCTGCTTCCAGGGGGCAGGTCAGCCCCAGCATTTT. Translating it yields CACFQGAGQPQHF.

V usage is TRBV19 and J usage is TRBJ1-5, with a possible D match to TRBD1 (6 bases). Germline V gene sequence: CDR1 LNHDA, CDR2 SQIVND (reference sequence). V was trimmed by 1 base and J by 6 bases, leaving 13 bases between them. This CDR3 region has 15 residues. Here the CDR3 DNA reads TGTGCCAGTAGTATAGCACGGACAGTGGGTCAGCCCCAGCATTTT. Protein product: CASSIARTVGQPQHF.

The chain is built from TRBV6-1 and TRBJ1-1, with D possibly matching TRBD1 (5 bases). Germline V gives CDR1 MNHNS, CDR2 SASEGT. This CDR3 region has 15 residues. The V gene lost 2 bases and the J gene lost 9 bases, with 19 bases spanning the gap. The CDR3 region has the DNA TGTGCCAGCAGTGAATCGGGAGGGACGGTTAGGAAAGCTTTCTTT. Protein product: CASSESGGTVRKAFF.